These 19 T cell receptor beta chains came from one sample sequenced in a study of blood T cell repertoires in COVID-19. Clones were sequenced by immunoSEQ multiplex PCR, and TCRdb holds only the in-frame ones, with some missing. The sample has over 100,000 clones, more than 75% seen once. The sequenced sample was peripheral blood. The origin of the receptors is a man between 60 and 75 years old with acute or convalescent COVID-19.

The chain links TRBV29-1 to TRBJ2-1, with D perhaps matching TRBD1 (6 bases). The V end was cut by 0 bases, the J end by 6 bases, with 9 bases between. Germline loops: CDR1 SQVTM, CDR2 ANQGSEA. CDR3 length: 13 residues. CDR3 residues: CSVEDLQGNEQFF. The CDR3, as DNA: TGCAGCGTTGAAGATCTACAGGGCAATGAGCAGTTCTTC.

The CDR3 here is CASSPNRPAGTGELFF. CDR3 DNA: TGTGCCAGCAGCCCGAACCGCCCCGCGGGCACCGGGGAGCTGTTTTTT. V is TRBV6-6 and J is TRBJ2-2, with D perhaps TRBD2 (5 bases). The germline V gene has CDR1 MNHNY and CDR2 SVGAGI (reference sequence). This CDR3 has 16 amino acids. V dropped 6 bases and J dropped 4 bases, with 18 bases sitting between them.

The genes are TRBV11-3 and TRBJ2-6, with D possibly matching TRBD2 (5 bases). The V end lost 0 bases, the J end lost 1 base, and 10 bases lay between the germline ends. This CDR3 region has 17 residues. Germline CDR1 is SGHNT and CDR2 is YENEEA. In nucleotides, the CDR3 is TGTGCCAGCAGCTTAGATCGAGGGCCGTCTGGGGCCAACGTCCTGACTTTC. It specifies CASSLDRGPSGANVLTF.

The chain employs TRBV11-3 and TRBJ2-1, with a tentative D call TRBD1 (5 bases). Per germline, CDR1 SGHNT and CDR2 YENEEA. V lost 5 bases to trimming and J lost 5 bases, with 10 bases between them. The CDR3 length is 13 residues. The CDR3 DNA is TGTGCCAGCAGCAGGGGAAATAACAATGAGCAGTTCTTC. This translates into CASSRGNNNEQFF.

The chain carries TRBV5-1 and TRBJ1-1, with D possibly TRBD1 on 6 matching bases. The V and J ends lost 5 bases and 0 bases respectively, with 11 bases between them. The germline V gene has CDR1 SGHRS and CDR2 YFSETQ. The CDR3 runs 14 residues. CDR3 in amino acids: CASRSQGLNTEAFF. CDR3 DNA: TGCGCCAGCAGATCGCAGGGGTTGAACACTGAAGCTTTCTTT.

The rearrangement uses TRBV4-1 and TRBJ1-6; 7 bases line up with TRBD1. Germline lookup yields CDR1 MGHRA and CDR2 YSYEKL. V dropped 0 bases and J dropped 4; count of bases not matched to a gene: 18. There are 21 residues in the CDR3. The CDR3 sequence is CASSQDVVQGTFFTYNSPLHF. In nucleotides, the CDR3 is TGCGCCAGCAGCCAAGATGTAGTACAGGGGACCTTCTTTACTTATAATTCACCCCTCCACTTT.

This sequence joins TRBV30 and TRBJ1-1, with D possibly matching TRBD1 (6 bases). Per germline, CDR1 GTSNPN and CDR2 SVGIG (reference sequence). V was trimmed by 8 bases and J by 1 base, leaving 11 bases between them. This CDR3 is built from 12 residues. CDR3 sequence: CAMGQPNTEAFF. The CDR3 DNA sequence: TGTGCCATGGGACAACCGAACACTGAAGCTTTCTTT.

The gene calls are TRBV9 and TRBJ1-4; the D is unclear. Deletions cut 2 bases from V and 3 bases from J, with 5 bases between. Germline CDR1 and CDR2: SGDLS and YYNGEE. The CDR3 totals 13 residues. CDR3 in DNA: TGTGCCAGCAGCGTCATCCCTAATGAAAAACTGTTTTTT. Its protein is CASSVIPNEKLFF.

The genes are TRBV3-1 (or the pseudogene TRBV3-2) and TRBJ1-3; D ambiguous. The CDR3 extends over 17 amino acids. Trimming left V 1 base short and J 2 bases short, with 15 bases between. The germline CDR1 and CDR2 sequences are LGHDT and YNNKEL (reference sequence). Here the CDR3 reads CASSQAWAGLAGNTIYF. DNA for the CDR3: TGTGCCAGCAGCCAAGCTTGGGCGGGTTTGGCTGGAAACACCATATATTTT.

This clone was detected only once. The gene calls are TRBV29-1 and TRBJ2-1; 7 bases agree with TRBD2. The CDR3 loop spans 14 amino acids. With 7 bases clipped from V and 0 bases from J, the junction kept 6 bases outside the gene matches. Per the germline V gene, CDR1 is SQVTM and CDR2 is ANQGSEA. The CDR3 region has the DNA TGCAGCGCCTCTAGCGGAAGCTCCTACAATGAGCAGTTCTTC. Protein sequence: CSASSGSSYNEQFF.

This clone was seen a few times. V is TRBV6-5 and J is TRBJ2-1; the match to TRBD2 covers 12 bases. Germline V gives CDR1 MNHEY, CDR2 SVGAGI. The CDR3 runs to 15 residues. V trimming: 11 bases; J trimming: 9 bases; junction bases outside the gene matches: 14. The CDR3 nucleotides are TGTGCCGCCCGATCTAGCGGGAGGGCGGGAGGTGAGCAGTTCTTC. As protein: CAARSSGRAGGEQFF.

The CDR3: CASSRTSGSYEQYF. CDR3 coding DNA: TGTGCCAGCAGTAGGACTAGCGGGTCCTACGAGCAGTACTTC. The genes are TRBV6-4 and TRBJ2-7; the match to TRBD2 covers 11 bases. From germline, CDR1 is MRHNA and CDR2 SNTAGT. Losses at the gene ends were 5 bases for V and 1 base for J; bases not matched to a gene: 1. The CDR3 is 14 amino acids.

This clone was seen only a few times. The CDR3 reads CASSFSQGTSSPLHF. Written as DNA, the CDR3 is TGTGCCAGCAGTTTCTCACAGGGGACCAGTTCACCCCTCCACTTT. The rearrangement joins TRBV27 to TRBJ1-6; 7 positions match TRBD1. Germline-derived CDR1 and CDR2 are MNHEY and SMNVEV (reference sequence). This CDR3 has 15 residues. Trimming removed 3 bases from V and 9 bases from J; junction bases left unmatched: 8.

The gene calls are TRBV6-4 and TRBJ1-1; 8 positions agree with TRBD1. The V gene end was trimmed by 5 bases and the J gene end by 0 bases; junction bases not matched to a gene: 2. Per germline, CDR1 MRHNA and CDR2 SNTAGT. The CDR3 loop spans 14 amino acids. The CDR3 region is CASSRQGMNTEAFF. CDR3 in DNA: TGTGCCAGCAGTCGACAGGGGATGAACACTGAAGCTTTCTTT.

This chain uses TRBV6-5 with TRBJ1-1; 10 bases agree with TRBD1. V dropped 4 bases and J dropped 7; count of bases not matched to a gene: 6. This CDR3 has 14 amino acids. The germline V gene has CDR1 MNHEY and CDR2 SVGAGI. In DNA form, the CDR3 reads TGTGCCAGCAGTTTCTGGACAGGGGGGGATGAAGCTTTCTTT. As protein: CASSFWTGGDEAFF.

The J gene is TRBJ2-1, the V gene TRBV6-5; a possible D gene is TRBD2 (6 bases). Germline V CDR1 and CDR2: MNHEY, SVGAGI. This CDR3 spans 14 amino acids. Trimming took 4 bases from V and 7 from J, leaving 14 bases between them. CDR3 bases: TGTGCCAGCAGTTCCCCGGGACTCCTAAATGAGCAGTTCTTC. Translating gives CASSSPGLLNEQFF.

CDR3 loop: CASSPQSRQDTQYF. CDR3 nucleotide sequence: TGTGCCAGCAGCCCTCAGAGTAGACAAGATACGCAGTATTTT. The chain recombines TRBV9 with TRBJ2-3; D gene uncertain. This CDR3 contains 14 residues. CDR1 is SGDLS, CDR2 YYNGEE, per germline. Trimming left V 4 bases short and J 5 bases short, with 14 bases between. Full variable domain (rest looked up from reference TRBV9 and TRBJ2-3): DSGVTQTPKHLITATGQRVTLRCSPRSGDLSVYWYQQSLDQGLQFLIQYYNGEERAKGNILERFSAQQFPDLHSELNLSSLELGDSALYFCASSPQSRQDTQYFGPGTRLTVL.

The chain couples TRBV15 to TRBJ2-5; possible D gene TRBD2, 5 bases. With 7 bases removed from V and 1 base from J, the gap between germline ends came to 13 bases. The CDR3 is 14 residues long. CDR1 LNHNV and CDR2 YYDKDF come from the germline V gene (reference sequence). The CDR3 DNA reads as TGTGCCACCACTACGGGGATCGGCCAAGAGACCCAGTACTTC. It yields the protein CATTTGIGQETQYF.

The V gene is TRBV5-4, the J gene TRBJ2-7; 7 bases match TRBD2. Unmatched junction bases numbered 10, after V lost 4 bases and J lost 3 bases. The CDR3 consists of 15 residues. Germline lookup yields CDR1 SGHNT and CDR2 YYREEE (reference sequence). This CDR3 is CASSPTGTNIYEQYV. In DNA form, the CDR3 reads TGTGCCAGCAGCCCAACCGGGACTAACATCTACGAGCAGTACGTC.